These 28 T cell receptor beta chains originate from one sample sequenced in a study of CD4 T cells in relation to SARS-CoV-2 and coronaviruses (dated by TCRdb to the early 2020s). CD4+ T cells from unexposed donors were collected before the COVID-19 pandemic (2011-2018). After around 11 days of culture, CD4+ T cells were isolated with the EasySep CD4+ T cell isolation kit. The library was built by means of the immunoSEQ multiplex PCR assay. The table comes from immuneACCESS by way of TCRdb, which keeps in-frame sequences with V and J called. Part of the clones is missing from these tables; in studies checked, under half for an unresolved V gene and the rest for unknown reasons. The sample data list 25,000 to 30,000 clones, and 70% to 80% of these were observed just once. The top ten constitute about a sixth of the sample. Their specific antigens are unknown. The source material was CD4+ T cells from PBMCs, cultured in vitro. These receptor sequences come from a human donor in good health.

The chain employs TRBV10-3 and TRBJ1-5; no clear D gene. This CDR3 has 13 residues. In germline, CDR1 is ENHRY, CDR2 SYGVKD. V gave up 0 bases and J gave up 6 bases, with 6 bases separating them. CDR3 in amino acids: CAISESWGQPQHF. In DNA, the CDR3 is TGTGCCATCAGTGAGTCTTGGGGTCAGCCCCAGCATTTT.

The chain uses TRBV5-1 and TRBJ1-1; 8 bases agree with TRBD1. With 4 bases clipped from V and 1 base from J, the junction kept 3 bases outside the gene matches. The CDR3 runs to 14 residues. Germline-derived CDR1 and CDR2 are SGHRS and YFSETQ. This chain's CDR3 is CASSPGTGNTEAFF. CDR3 DNA sequence: TGCGCCAGCAGCCCCGGGACAGGGAACACTGAAGCTTTCTTT.

In its sample, this clone was seen a few times. The V and J genes are TRBV6-2 or TRBV6-3 and TRBJ1-1; D gene unclear. The germline V and J ends were trimmed by 6 bases and 9 bases, with 17 bases remaining between them. Germline-derived CDR1 and CDR2 are MNHEY and SVGEGT. The CDR3 totals 13 residues. CDR3 sequence: CASSPTNARKAFF. The CDR3 bases are TGTGCCAGCAGCCCTACGAACGCTAGAAAAGCTTTCTTT.

The chain joins TRBV3-1 (or the pseudogene TRBV3-2) to TRBJ1-5; a possible D gene is TRBD1 (5 bases). Trimming pared 2 bases from V and 2 bases from J, leaving 10 bases between. This CDR3 comprises 15 residues. The germline V gene encodes CDR1 LGHDT and CDR2 YNNKEL (reference sequence). The CDR3 DNA reads TGTGCCAGCAGCCAAAGCAGGGAGGGCAATCAGCCCCAGCATTTT. Translation: CASSQSREGNQPQHF.

The CDR3 region has the DNA TGTGCCAGCAGCCAAGTGGTACACGAGCAGTACTTC. Its protein is CASSQVVHEQYF. The chain couples TRBV3-1 (or the pseudogene TRBV3-2) to TRBJ2-7; D gene unclear. The V end was cut by 1 base, the J end by 5 bases, with 6 bases between. CDR3 size: 12 residues. From germline, CDR1 is LGHDT and CDR2 YNNKEL (reference sequence).

The chain carries TRBV24-1 and TRBJ2-5; D possibly corresponds to TRBD2 (6 bases). V was pared by 4 bases and J by 2 bases, with 13 bases between. The CDR3 runs 15 residues. Germline assignment: CDR1 KGHDR and CDR2 SFDVKD. The CDR3, as DNA: TGTGCCACCAGTGACTCCGGGACTTCGCAAGAGACCCAGTACTTC. Protein: CATSDSGTSQETQYF.

This clone was recorded only once. V and J are TRBV7-2 and TRBJ1-4; 9 positions agree with TRBD1. The CDR3 loop spans 15 amino acids. Unmatched junction bases numbered 4, after V lost 3 bases and J lost 5 bases. The V gene's germline CDR1 is SGHTA and CDR2 FQGNSA. The chain's CDR3 is CASSFAGTGNEKLFF. The CDR3 DNA is TGTGCCAGCAGCTTCGCCGGGACAGGGAATGAAAAACTGTTTTTT.

The chain employs TRBV3-1 (or the pseudogene TRBV3-2) and TRBJ2-6; D may be TRBD1 (5 bases). Per germline, CDR1 LGHDT and CDR2 YNNKEL (reference sequence). There are 14 residues in the CDR3. V gave up 2 bases and J gave up 4 bases, with 6 bases separating them. The CDR3 region has the DNA TGTGCCAGCAGCCAACACAGGGGGGCCAACGTCCTGACTTTC. Translated, it gives CASSQHRGANVLTF.

V gene TRBV4-2 combines with J gene TRBJ1-2, with 7 bases that match TRBD1. Trimming removed 1 base from V and 4 bases from J; junction bases left unmatched: 3. The CDR3 runs 14 residues. The germline gives CDR1 LGHNA, CDR2 YNFKEQ. CDR3 in DNA: TGTGCCAGCAGCCAAGGAGGGGGCGGCTATGGCTACACCTTC. Translation: CASSQGGGGYGYTF.

The chain is built from TRBV6-5 and TRBJ1-1, with D perhaps matching TRBD1 (6 bases). The V gene lost 7 bases and the J gene lost 1 base, with 16 bases spanning the gap. This CDR3 is built from 15 residues. Germline CDR1 MNHEY, CDR2 SVGAGI. The DNA of the CDR3 is TGTGCCAGCACCGGACGGGGGCGCGGGAACACTGAAGCTTTCTTT. Residues: CASTGRGRGNTEAFF.

The chain uses TRBV7-9 and TRBJ1-2; D is unresolved. The CDR3 sequence is 19 residues long. Germline V lookup: CDR1 SEHNR, CDR2 FQNEAQ (reference sequence). Trimming took 3 bases from V and 7 from J, leaving 30 bases between them. The CDR3: CASSFLTGPLKQSGSGYTF. DNA of the CDR3: TGTGCCAGCAGCTTTCTCACCGGGCCCCTAAAACAGTCGGGCTCTGGCTACACCTTC.

This clone was seen only once. Other DNA sequences in the same sample also yield this CDR3. The V gene is TRBV6-5, the J gene TRBJ2-2, with D possibly being TRBD1 (5 bases). The CDR3 extends over 14 amino acids. The germline V and J ends were trimmed by 4 bases and 1 base, with 7 bases remaining between them. Germline V gene lookup returns CDR1 MNHEY and CDR2 SVGAGI. The CDR3: CASSFDRNTGELFF. Here the CDR3 DNA reads TGTGCCAGCAGTTTTGACAGGAACACCGGGGAGCTGTTTTTT.

The chain is built from TRBV7-8 and TRBJ2-1; 14 bases agree with TRBD2. V shed 0 bases, J shed 7 bases, and the junction held 8 bases outside the gene matches. The CDR3 runs to 18 residues. The germline V gene encodes CDR1 SGHVS and CDR2 FQNEAQ. The CDR3 protein is CASSLARRLAGGANEQFF. DNA of the CDR3: TGTGCCAGCAGCTTAGCGAGGCGACTAGCGGGAGGGGCAAATGAGCAGTTCTTC.

The table lists this clone with a few counts. The chain joins TRBV5-4 to TRBJ2-7; 7 bases align to TRBD2. Germline loops: CDR1 SGHNT, CDR2 YYREEE (reference sequence). The CDR3 extends over 15 amino acids. Trimming cost V 3 bases and J 4 bases; bases outside gene matches: 10. The CDR3 protein is CASSSPGTKNYEQYF. The CDR3 DNA reads TGTGCCAGCAGCTCGCCCGGGACTAAGAATTACGAGCAGTACTTC.

The chain links TRBV19 to TRBJ1-2; unclear D gene. V was pared by 5 bases and J by 2 bases, with 12 bases between. CDR1 is LNHDA and CDR2 is SQIVND in the germline V gene (reference sequence). CDR3 length: 14 residues. The CDR3, as DNA: TGTGCCAGTAGTCTCCGGGTGACCAACTATGGCTACACCTTC. Translated: CASSLRVTNYGYTF.

The V and J genes are TRBV5-1 and TRBJ1-1, with 7 bases that match TRBD1. There are 12 residues in the CDR3. V lost 7 bases, J lost 9 bases, and 9 bases stayed unmatched. CDR1 and CDR2 from the germline V gene are SGHRS and YFSETQ. The CDR3 loop reads CASASEGAQAFF. CDR3 DNA sequence: TGCGCCAGCGCCTCAGAGGGGGCGCAAGCTTTCTTT.

This clone was seen only a few times. The chain employs TRBV7-9 and TRBJ2-2, with D possibly matching TRBD2 (6 bases). Between the trimmed V and J ends, which lost 5 bases and 7 bases, there was a span of 8 bases. The CDR3 contains 12 residues. Germline V gives CDR1 SEHNR, CDR2 FQNEAQ (reference sequence). The CDR3 is CASSTTSGELFF. As DNA, the CDR3 is TGTGCCAGCAGCACGACTAGCGGGGAGCTGTTTTTT.

V usage is TRBV11-1 and J usage is TRBJ2-3; 7 nucleotides align to TRBD1. Losses at the gene ends were 5 bases for V and 1 base for J; bases not matched to a gene: 3. Germline CDR1 is SGHAT and CDR2 is FQDESV (reference sequence). The CDR3 extends over 14 amino acids. As DNA, the CDR3 is TGTGCCAGCAGCATCGACAGGGGCACAGATACGCAGTATTTT. Protein: CASSIDRGTDTQYF.

The rearrangement links TRBV5-1 to TRBJ1-6, with D perhaps matching TRBD1 (6 bases). Between the trimmed V and J ends, which lost 0 bases and 0 bases, there was a span of 13 bases. From germline, CDR1 is SGHRS and CDR2 YFSETQ. This CDR3 is built from 18 residues. The CDR3 is CASSLEPGTSSYNSPLHF. The CDR3 nucleotides are TGCGCCAGCAGCTTGGAGCCAGGGACAAGCTCCTATAATTCACCCCTCCACTTT.

By sample fraction, this clone is medium-sized. This chain uses TRBV9 with TRBJ2-5, with 7 bases that match TRBD1. The CDR3 is 15 residues long. Germline V gene data show CDR1 as SGDLS and CDR2 as YYNGEE. Trimming removed 3 bases from V and 3 bases from J; junction bases left unmatched: 8. The CDR3 coding sequence is TGTGCCAGCAGCGCGACAGGGCTCGGGGAAGAGACCCAGTACTTC. Protein sequence: CASSATGLGEETQYF. The entire variable domain, with the rest obtained from reference TRBV9 and TRBJ2-5, is as follows: DSGVTQTPKHLITATGQRVTLRCSPRSGDLSVYWYQQSLDQGLQFLIQYYNGEERAKGNILERFSAQQFPDLHSELNLSSLELGDSALYFCASSATGLGEETQYFGPGTRLLVL.

The chain has TRBV5-4 and TRBJ1-5; maybe TRBD1 (6 bases). The V end lost 4 bases, the J end lost 4 bases, and 9 bases lay between the germline ends. The CDR3 spans 13 residues. Germline V gene data show CDR1 as SGHNT and CDR2 as YYREEE (reference sequence). Here the CDR3 reads CASSDRGNQPQHF. The CDR3 nucleotides read TGTGCCAGCAGCGATAGGGGGAATCAGCCCCAGCATTTT.

The chain links TRBV2 to TRBJ2-7; 9 bases fit TRBD1. CDR3 length: 15 residues. The germline gives CDR1 SNHLY, CDR2 FYNNEI. The junction had 12 bases not matched to a gene; V was cut back by 7 bases and J by 5 bases. The CDR3 nucleotides read TGTGCCAGCAACAAAGGACAGGGGTTGGTCGACGAGCAGTACTTC. Translating gives CASNKGQGLVDEQYF.

V usage is TRBV21-1 and J usage is TRBJ2-7. TRBV21-1 is termed a pseudogene. This CDR3 contains 15 residues. The CDR3 here is CASSKLGRSSYEQYF. The DNA for the CDR3 is TGTGCCAGCAGCAAGTTAGGGCGCTCCTCCTACGAGCAGTACTTC.

This clone was detected once. The genes are TRBV27 and TRBJ2-3; no definite D call. The CDR3 loop spans 16 amino acids. Trimming pared 6 bases from V and 2 bases from J, leaving 18 bases between. Germline V gene sequence: CDR1 MNHEY, CDR2 SMNVEV (reference sequence). The CDR3 bases are TGTGCCAGCAGCCCCGGGCCAAATTTCCTCACAGATACGCAGTATTTT. Translating gives CASSPGPNFLTDTQYF.

The CDR3 loop is CASSPGEFSYEQYF. The CDR3 nucleotides are TGTGCCAGCAGTCCCGGGGAGTTCTCCTACGAGCAGTACTTC. The chain recombines TRBV6-2 or TRBV6-3 with TRBJ2-7, with D tentatively TRBD2 (5 bases). Germline values: CDR1 MNHEY, CDR2 SVGEGT. Trimming left V 5 bases short and J 0 bases short, with 11 bases between. The CDR3 is made up of 14 amino acids.

CDR3 DNA sequence: TGTGCCAGCAGCCTTAGCACAGATACGCAGTATTTT. Translated, it gives CASSLSTDTQYF. The chain links TRBV7-2 to TRBJ2-3; no definite D call. CDR3 size: 12 residues. Germline assignment: CDR1 SGHTA and CDR2 FQGNSA. Trimming stripped 5 bases from V and 0 bases from J, with 3 bases between. Combining the CDR3 with reference TRBV7-2 and TRBJ2-3 gives the whole variable domain GAGVSQSPSNKVTEKGKDVELRCDPISGHTALYWYRQSLGQGLEFLIYFQGNSAPDKSGLPSDRFSAERTGGSVSTLTIQRTQQEDSAVYLCASSLSTDTQYFGPGTRLTVL.

The rearrangement joins TRBV30 to TRBJ2-7; D might be TRBD2 (5 bases). This CDR3 comprises 12 residues. Trimming cost V 4 bases and J 6 bases, with 13 bases left between them. CDR1 GTSNPN and CDR2 SVGIG come from the germline V gene (reference sequence). The CDR3 DNA reads TGTGCCTGGACCCCTCTCGGGGTCGAGCAGTACTTC. Translation gives CAWTPLGVEQYF.

CDR3 bases: TGTGCCAGCAGCTTATCAACTACAGGGAACACTGAAGCTTTCTTT. The encoded protein is CASSLSTTGNTEAFF. V and J are TRBV7-2 and TRBJ1-1; TRBD1 might be the D (5 bases). With 2 bases removed from V and 1 base from J, the gap between germline ends came to 11 bases. CDR1 is SGHTA and CDR2 is FQGNSA in the germline V gene. CDR3 length equals 15 residues. Combining the CDR3 with reference TRBV7-2 and TRBJ1-1 gives the whole variable domain GAGVSQSPSNKVTEKGKDVELRCDPISGHTALYWYRQSLGQGLEFLIYFQGNSAPDKSGLPSDRFSAERTGGSVSTLTIQRTQQEDSAVYLCASSLSTTGNTEAFFGQGTRLTVV.